A single T cell receptor (beta chain) is shown here with its context. Trimming removed 0 bases at V and 4 bases at J, with 5 bases between. Per germline, CDR1 SGDLS and CDR2 YYNGEE. The CDR3 covers 13 residues. The sample belongs to a study of identical twins. TCRdb independently ran MiXCR on the 5' RACE reads; one entry per CDR3 protein. The sample gives 420,000 or so distinct CDR3 sequences, 15% to 20% of which show up once; roughly 12% is in the top ten. Sequenced sample: naive T cells sorted from blood. This sequence originates from a man in his fifties or sixties in good health. The J gene is TRBJ2-1, the V gene TRBV9; D is unclear. The DNA of the CDR3 is TGTGCCAGCAGCGTAGCCGAATACAATGAGCAGTTCTTC. This sequence encodes CASSVAEYNEQFF.